The source of this T cell receptor beta chain is a study of HIV-infected patients and healthy controls. J lost 6 bases, V lost 7 bases, and 9 bases had no gene match. The CDR3 consists of 15 residues. The V gene's germline CDR1 is SGHTA and CDR2 FQGNSA. TCRdb analysed the 5' RACE reads with MiXCR anew, one entry per CDR3 protein. Of around 64,000 distinct CDR3 sequences listed, roughly a sixth are singletons. The sequence was collected from a human donor in good health. The sequencing input was CD4+ T cells from blood. This chain connects TRBV7-2 to TRBJ2-2; TRBD2 aligns across 9 bases. DNA of the CDR3: TGTGCCAGCAACATTCGCGGGAGGGGCGCCGGGGAGCTGTTTTTT. Translation: CASNIRGRGAGELFF.